The rows below give T cell receptor beta chains drawn from one sample of a study of T cells in placental villitis. This table comes from immunoSEQ multiplex PCR, and its TCRdb copy is limited to in-frame clones, with some not included. The sample has around 5,700 clones, 78% seen once; the top ten hold around 8.6%. The sample consisted of placental tissue containing maternal and fetal cells. The receptor source for this set is a human patient with infectious villitis; the placental T cells may come from both mother and fetus. Each CDR3 is given with its conserved first and last residue. D genes are given only for firm matches. Not every row has a clone size; where given, it reads once, few, many or a size class.

TRBV4-3,TRBJ2-7,TRBD1,large,CASSQRTGREQYF,TGCGCCAGCAGCCAGAGGACAGGGCGCGAGCAGTACTTC
TRBV19,TRBJ2-7,TRBD2,NA,CASSIGTSGTYEQYF,TGTGCCAGTAGTATAGGGACTAGCGGGACGTACGAGCAGTACTTC
TRBV14,TRBJ1-6,TRBD1,large,CASSQRQGAGSSPLHF,TGTGCCAGCAGCCAAAGACAGGGGGCAGGTAGTTCACCCCTCCACTTT
TRBV7-8,TRBJ2-1,NA,NA,CASSLVTEKVNEQFF,TGTGCCAGCAGCTTAGTGACAGAGAAGGTTAATGAGCAGTTCTTC
TRBV24-1,TRBJ2-4,TRBD2,NA,CATSRGGAKNIQYF,TGTGCCACCAGTCGGGGGGGAGCCAAAAACATTCAGTACTTC
TRBV5-1,TRBJ1-1,NA,NA,CASSFSENTEAFF,TGCGCCAGCAGCTTTTCGGAGAACACTGAAGCTTTCTTT
TRBV12-3/TRBV12-4,TRBJ2-3,NA,NA,CASSFGDTQYF,TGTGCCAGCAGTTTCGGAGATACGCAGTATTTT
TRBV3-1/TRBV3-2,TRBJ1-3,NA,large,CASLSGAGNTIYF,TGTGCCAGCTTAAGTGGGGCTGGAAACACCATATATTTT
TRBV9,TRBJ2-5,NA,NA,CASSVDGTPQKTQYF,TGTGCCAGCAGCGTAGACGGGACCCCTCAAAAGACCCAGTACTTC
TRBV12-3/TRBV12-4,TRBJ2-2,NA,NA,CASSRREAGELFF,TGTGCCAGCAGCCGCCGTGAGGCCGGGGAGCTGTTTTTT
TRBV6-4,TRBJ2-5,NA,NA,CASRATGRSQETQYF,TGTGCCAGCAGAGCTACGGGACGGTCACAAGAGACTCAGTACTTC
TRBV27,TRBJ2-2,NA,NA,CASSLFVRAGELFF,TGTGCCAGCAGTTTATTCGTGCGGGCCGGGGAGCTGTTTTTT
TRBV15,TRBJ2-1,NA,NA,CATSRAQNEQFF,TGTGCCACCAGCAGAGCCCAGAATGAGCAGTTCTTC
TRBV6-2/TRBV6-3,TRBJ2-7,NA,few,CASSYRRTGEQYF,TGTGCCAGCAGTTACCGAAGGACCGGCGAGCAGTACTTC
TRBV7-9,TRBJ1-2,NA,few,CASSLIGGRADYGYTF,TGTGCCAGCAGCTTAATCGGTGGCAGGGCGGACTATGGCTACACCTTC
TRBV7-2,TRBJ2-2,NA,NA,CASSLWKGEGTGELFF,TGTGCCAGCAGCTTGTGGAAGGGGGAGGGCACCGGGGAGCTGTTTTTT
TRBV20-1,TRBJ2-7,NA,NA,CSASEGEQYF,TGCAGTGCTAGTGAAGGGGAGCAGTACTTC
TRBV3-1/TRBV3-2,TRBJ2-3,TRBD2,few,CASSQGGGAVDTQYF,TGTGCCAGCAGCCAAGGCGGGGGGGCTGTAGATACGCAGTATTTT
TRBV6-5,TRBJ1-2,NA,NA,CASRSALNYGYTF,TGTGCCAGCAGATCAGCCCTTAACTATGGCTACACCTTC
TRBV6-2/TRBV6-3,TRBJ2-1,TRBD2,NA,CASSYFSGGANEQFF,TGTGCCAGCAGTTACTTTAGCGGGGGGGCCAATGAGCAGTTCTTC
TRBV7-9,TRBJ2-7,NA,NA,CASSLPLYEQYF,TGTGCCAGCAGCCTTCCTCTCTACGAGCAGTACTTC
TRBV5-4,TRBJ1-1,NA,NA,CASSSMNTEAFF,TGTGCCAGCAGCTCGATGAACACTGAAGCTTTCTTT
TRBV7-2,TRBJ1-4,NA,NA,CASSTYLGMSEKLFF,TGTGCCAGCAGCACCTACTTGGGTATGAGTGAAAAACTGTTTTTT
TRBV5-5,TRBJ2-7,TRBD1,NA,CASSPLPGQGAHEQYF,TGTGCCAGCAGCCCGTTACCGGGACAGGGGGCTCACGAGCAGTACTTC
TRBV7-9,TRBJ2-3,NA,NA,CASCPLKQLDTQYF,TGTGCCAGCTGCCCATTAAAGCAACTGGATACGCAGTATTTT
TRBV7-2,TRBJ2-3,NA,NA,CTSSPSELRTQYF,TGTACCAGCAGCCCCTCAGAGCTAAGGACGCAGTATTTT
TRBV5-5,TRBJ2-5,NA,NA,CASSLEWGKETQYF,TGTGCCAGCAGCTTAGAATGGGGGAAAGAGACCCAGTACTTC
TRBV14,TRBJ2-1,NA,NA,CASSQGAFYNEQFF,TGTGCCAGCAGCCAAGGGGCGTTCTACAATGAGCAGTTCTTC